This entry lists 20 T cell receptor beta chains sequenced from one sample in a study of T cell responses to AZD1222 COVID-19 vaccine. Repertoires were generated with immunoSEQ multiplex PCR, while TCRdb's copy carries only in-frame clones and drops some. The table has about 130,000 clones, 88% seen once; the top ten hold about 4.2%. Source: peripheral blood, taken on day 0 of AZD1222 vaccination. These TCRs come from an adult in good health.

This clone was observed a single time. This chain uses TRBV9 with TRBJ1-1, with D hard to call. The CDR3 totals 13 residues. Trimming took 0 bases from V and 0 from J, leaving 3 bases between them. The germline V gene has CDR1 SGDLS and CDR2 YYNGEE. The CDR3 loop is CASSVGMNTEAFF. In DNA, the CDR3 is TGTGCCAGCAGCGTAGGGATGAACACTGAAGCTTTCTTT.

The chain combines TRBV10-3 with TRBJ1-5; 9 bases line up with TRBD1. Germline V gives CDR1 ENHRY, CDR2 SYGVKD. CDR3 length: 13 residues. Trimming removed 10 bases from V and 5 bases from J; junction bases left unmatched: 6. CDR3 protein: CATGDRVDQPQHF. CDR3 bases: TGTGCCACTGGGGACAGGGTGGATCAGCCCCAGCATTTT.

J is TRBJ1-3 and V is TRBV27, with D possibly matching TRBD1 (5 bases). The CDR3 is 14 amino acids. V lost 5 bases and J lost 2, with 10 bases in between. The germline gives CDR1 MNHEY, CDR2 SMNVEV (reference sequence). The CDR3 here is CASSIQAPGNTIYF. The CDR3 DNA is TGTGCCAGCAGTATACAGGCGCCTGGAAACACCATATATTTT.

This rearrangement joins TRBV27 to TRBJ2-2, with D unclear. Trimming shortened V by 3 bases and J by 1 base, and 6 bases separated the two germline ends. The CDR3 runs to 14 residues. Germline CDR1 is MNHEY and CDR2 is SMNVEV (reference sequence). The CDR3 coding sequence is TGTGCCAGCAGTTTTTCGGGGAACACCGGGGAGCTGTTTTTT. This sequence encodes CASSFSGNTGELFF.

The chain is built from TRBV7-6 and TRBJ2-3, with TRBD2 matching over 9 bases. The germline V gene encodes CDR1 SGHVS and CDR2 FNYEAQ. The CDR3 contains 16 residues. J lost 1 base, V lost 8 bases, and 10 bases had no gene match. The CDR3 coding sequence is TGTGCCAGCGCCGAGTGGGCTAGCGGGGGCACAGATACGCAGTATTTT. It translates to CASAEWASGGTDTQYF.

The chain links TRBV28 to TRBJ1-1; 10 bases agree with TRBD1. The CDR3 is made up of 16 amino acids. Per germline, CDR1 MDHEN and CDR2 SYDVKM. V shed 2 bases and J 5 bases; nucleotides not matched to a gene: 8. CDR3 DNA sequence: TGTGCCAGCAGTTTAGCAGGGACAGGGGCTTGGACTGAAGCTTTCTTT. Translation gives CASSLAGTGAWTEAFF. The whole variable domain, filled in from reference TRBV28 and TRBJ1-1, reads DVKVTQSSRYLVKRTGEKVFLECVQDMDHENMFWYRQDPGLGLRLIYFSYDVKMKEKGDIPEGYSVSREKKERFSLILESASTNQTSMYLCASSLAGTGAWTEAFFGQGTRLTVV.

This chain connects TRBV6-1 to TRBJ1-6; 8 bases are a match to TRBD1. Trimming at V came to 4 bases and at J to 0 bases, leaving 8 bases not matched to a gene. CDR3 size: 18 residues. Per germline, CDR1 MNHNS and CDR2 SASEGT. The CDR3 DNA sequence: TGTGCCAGCAGTGGCCGGGACAGGAGGAGCTCCTATAATTCACCCCTCCACTTT. Translation gives CASSGRDRRSSYNSPLHF.

This chain uses TRBV19 with TRBJ2-4; 8 bases fit TRBD1. The CDR3 extends over 16 amino acids. V dropped 4 bases and J dropped 3; count of bases not matched to a gene: 8. Germline V gene data show CDR1 as LNHDA and CDR2 as SQIVND (reference sequence). In DNA, the CDR3 is TGTGCCAGTAGTACCTCAGGGGGCGCTGGCAAAAACATTCAGTACTTC. Encoded protein: CASSTSGGAGKNIQYF.

The J gene is TRBJ1-1, the V gene TRBV6-5; 7 bases fit TRBD1. CDR1 is MNHEY and CDR2 is SVGAGI in the germline V gene. This CDR3 comprises 14 residues. V lost 4 bases and J lost 6; bases outside the gene matches: 8. CDR3 sequence (DNA): TGTGCCAGCAGTTGGGAGACAGGGCAATCTGAAGCTTTCTTT. Amino acids: CASSWETGQSEAFF.

The rearrangement joins TRBV5-1 to TRBJ2-7; 9 bases line up with TRBD1. The germline V gene has CDR1 SGHRS and CDR2 YFSETQ. This CDR3 region has 15 residues. V shed 4 bases, J shed 2 bases, and the junction held 7 bases outside the gene matches. The CDR3 loop is CASSPGTGLAYEQYF. The DNA of the CDR3 is TGCGCCAGCAGCCCCGGGACAGGGCTAGCCTACGAGCAGTACTTC.

This chain connects TRBV7-2 to TRBJ2-2; D assignment may be TRBD1 or TRBD2 (5 bases each). The CDR3 has 15 amino acids. Trimming took 2 bases from V and 6 from J, leaving 13 bases between them. Germline CDR1 is SGHTA and CDR2 is FQGNSA. CDR3 loop: CASSLSLGAPGELFF. CDR3 nucleotides: TGTGCCAGCAGCTTAAGCCTCGGGGCCCCCGGGGAGCTGTTTTTT.

This clone was recorded once. The gene calls are TRBV18 and TRBJ2-5, with D tentatively TRBD2 (5 bases). The V and J ends lost 3 bases and 5 bases respectively, with 10 bases between them. Germline lookup yields CDR1 KGHSH and CDR2 LQKENI. The CDR3 covers 13 residues. The DNA for the CDR3 is TGTGCCAGCTCACCGGGAAGGGAGGAGACCCAGTACTTC. It translates to CASSPGREETQYF.

The DNA for the CDR3 is TGTGCCACGCAACGGGGTAACACCGGGGAGCTGTTTTTT. It codes for CATQRGNTGELFF. This chain connects TRBV9 to TRBJ2-2; a possible D gene is TRBD2 (5 bases). CDR3 length: 13 residues. Germline V gene sequence: CDR1 SGDLS, CDR2 YYNGEE. The V gene lost 9 bases and the J gene lost 2 bases, with 11 bases spanning the gap.

This chain connects TRBV4-2 to TRBJ2-5, with unresolved D. The CDR3 is 15 amino acids. Germline CDR1 reads LGHNA; CDR2 reads YNFKEQ. V was cut by 0 bases and J by 1 base, with 9 bases left in between. CDR3 sequence reads: CASSQDRAVQETQYF. DNA of the CDR3: TGTGCCAGCAGCCAAGACCGGGCCGTCCAAGAGACCCAGTACTTC.

V gene TRBV3-1 (or the pseudogene TRBV3-2) combines with J gene TRBJ2-7, with 8 bases lining up with TRBD2. Germline assignment: CDR1 LGHDT and CDR2 YNNKEL (reference sequence). The CDR3 totals 15 residues. V gave up 3 bases and J gave up 4 bases; unmatched junction bases: 8. This CDR3 is CASSQTSGRGYEQYF. CDR3 bases: TGTGCCAGCAGCCAGACAAGCGGGAGAGGATACGAGCAGTACTTC.

The table lists this clone with a few counts. The J gene is TRBJ2-3, the V gene TRBV27; D possibly corresponds to TRBD2 (5 bases). Germline CDR1 reads MNHEY; CDR2 reads SMNVEV (reference sequence). The CDR3 consists of 13 residues. V was clipped by 11 bases and J by 0 bases, with 12 bases between them. CDR3 bases: TGTGCCTGCTCGGGGAGTAGCACAGATACGCAGTATTTT. It yields the protein CACSGSSTDTQYF.

The V gene is TRBV6-5, the J gene TRBJ2-2; 8 bases agree with TRBD1. Trimming at V came to 6 bases and at J to 0 bases, leaving 3 bases not matched to a gene. CDR1 and CDR2 (germline): MNHEY, SVGAGI. There are 15 residues in the CDR3. The CDR3 loop reads CASRRTGPNTGELFF. The DNA of the CDR3 is TGTGCCAGCAGGAGGACAGGGCCGAACACCGGGGAGCTGTTTTTT.

This clone has only a few counts. The genes are TRBV6-5 and TRBJ1-2; D perhaps matches TRBD1 (6 bases). The V gene's germline CDR1 is MNHEY and CDR2 SVGAGI. The CDR3 has 14 residues. The germline V and J ends were trimmed by 6 bases and 5 bases, with 16 bases remaining between them. The CDR3 loop is CASRRGGRLYGYTF. The CDR3 bases are TGTGCCAGCAGGCGGGGGGGCAGACTTTATGGCTACACCTTC.

The chain joins TRBV4-1 to TRBJ2-2, with 12 bases matching TRBD2. This CDR3 is 16 amino acids long. Germline V gene lookup returns CDR1 MGHRA and CDR2 YSYEKL. V gave up 4 bases and J gave up 7 bases; unmatched junction bases: 7. The chain's CDR3 is CASSRGLAGIGGELFF. The CDR3 nucleotides are TGCGCCAGCAGCCGCGGACTAGCGGGAATTGGCGGGGAGCTGTTTTTT.

V usage is TRBV5-6 and J usage is TRBJ2-1; D perhaps matches TRBD2 (6 bases). The CDR3 loop spans 15 amino acids. V lost 2 bases and J 4 bases, leaving 13 bases between the germline ends. Per the germline V gene, CDR1 is SGHDT and CDR2 is YYEEEE. Here the CDR3 DNA reads TGTGCCAGCAGCTTAAGCGGGCGCAGGTACAATGAGCAGTTCTTC. It specifies CASSLSGRRYNEQFF.